This paragraph reports one TCR beta chain. Terminally differentiated effector memory CD45RA+ cells were excluded from the naive CD8 cells, which were CD45RO-negative and positively selected for CCR7. The germline CDR1 and CDR2 sequences are SGHRS and YFSETQ. V was cut by 2 bases and J by 8 bases, with 17 bases left in between. CDR3 size: 15 residues. This sample is part of a study of shared clonotypes between healthy human individuals. Assay used: immunoSEQ multiplex PCR; TCRdb lists only in-frame clones, some missing. The repertoire consists of roughly 2.1 million clones, with 85% to 95% occurring once and the leading ten covering approximately 1.7%.

This chain connects TRBV5-1 to TRBJ2-1; tentative D call: TRBD1 (6 bases). The specimen was naive CD8+ T cells from PBMCs. The TCR sequence derives from a man aged 18 to 29 in good health. Some clones in this sample may be carry-over from other donors' samples. CDR3 sequence reads: CASSFRQAIKDEQFF. The CDR3 nucleotides read TGCGCCAGCAGCTTCCGACAGGCGATTAAGGATGAGCAGTTCTTC.